This is a list of T cell receptor beta chains from one sample in a study of post-analysis software for immune sequencing data. Each CDR3 protein gets one entry after TCRdb re-called the PCR reads with MiXCR. The table shows 380,000 or so distinct CDR3 sequences, with about a third occurring only once. The sequenced material came from blood. The receptors come from a girl aged 10-17 years with multiple sclerosis. CDR3s include the opening cysteine and the closing phenylalanine or tryptophan. The D gene is left open where the match is weak. The listing skips clone size in some rows; elsewhere it reads once, few, many or a size class.

d_call: -; v_call: TRBV12-3/TRBV12-4; j_call: TRBJ1-4; clone_size: few; cdr3_aa: CASSFSGQGNEKLFF; cdr3_nt: TGTGCCAGCAGTTTTTCCGGCCAGGGGAATGAAAAACTGTTTTTT
d_call: TRBD2; v_call: TRBV12-3/TRBV12-4; j_call: TRBJ2-3; clone_size: -; cdr3_aa: CASSSMTSGTDTQYF; cdr3_nt: TGTGCCAGCAGTTCCATGACTAGCGGCACAGATACGCAGTATTTT
d_call: -; v_call: TRBV28; j_call: TRBJ1-1; clone_size: -; cdr3_aa: CASSSGSPWLNTEAFF; cdr3_nt: TGTGCCAGCTCATCCGGTTCTCCTTGGTTGAACACTGAAGCTTTCTTT
d_call: -; v_call: TRBV20-1; j_call: TRBJ2-7; clone_size: -; cdr3_aa: CSARGSGGGWNEQYF; cdr3_nt: TGCAGTGCTAGGGGATCAGGTGGAGGGTGGAACGAGCAGTACTTC
d_call: TRBD2; v_call: TRBV4-1; j_call: TRBJ2-3; clone_size: -; cdr3_aa: CASSQGTSGADTQYF; cdr3_nt: TGCGCCAGCAGCCAAGGGACTAGCGGGGCAGATACGCAGTATTTT
d_call: TRBD1; v_call: TRBV20-1; j_call: TRBJ2-7; clone_size: -; cdr3_aa: CSARGQGGLSYEQYF; cdr3_nt: TGCAGTGCCCGGGGACAGGGGGGACTCTCCTACGAGCAGTACTTC
d_call: TRBD1; v_call: TRBV10-3; j_call: TRBJ2-3; clone_size: -; cdr3_aa: CAIGQGVRADTQYF; cdr3_nt: TGTGCCATCGGACAGGGGGTTCGTGCAGATACGCAGTATTTT
d_call: -; v_call: TRBV20-1; j_call: TRBJ2-7; clone_size: many; cdr3_aa: CSAVGNELSYEQYF; cdr3_nt: TGCAGTGCTGTTGGAAACGAGTTAAGTTACGAGCAGTACTTC
d_call: TRBD1; v_call: TRBV12-3/TRBV12-4; j_call: TRBJ1-2; clone_size: -; cdr3_aa: CASSFEGRGKYGYTF; cdr3_nt: TGTGCCAGCAGTTTCGAGGGCAGGGGGAAGTATGGCTACACCTTC
d_call: -; v_call: TRBV7-8; j_call: TRBJ2-5; clone_size: -; cdr3_aa: CASSPGPNETQYF; cdr3_nt: TGTGCCAGCAGCCCCGGGCCCAATGAGACCCAGTACTTC
d_call: TRBD2; v_call: TRBV20-1; j_call: TRBJ2-1; clone_size: -; cdr3_aa: CSARGDRGLAGGPYNEQFF; cdr3_nt: TGCAGTGCTAGAGGGGACAGGGGACTAGCGGGGGGGCCTTACAATGAGCAGTTCTTC
d_call: TRBD1; v_call: TRBV15; j_call: TRBJ2-7; clone_size: -; cdr3_aa: CATSSDRAPYEQYF; cdr3_nt: TGTGCCACCAGCTCGGACAGGGCGCCCTACGAGCAGTACTTC
d_call: -; v_call: TRBV12-3/TRBV12-4; j_call: TRBJ2-1; clone_size: few; cdr3_aa: CASSFWGQAVWDVVQEQFF; cdr3_nt: TGTGCCAGCAGTTTTTGGGGCCAGGCAGTATGGGACGTCGTCCAGGAGCAGTTCTTC
d_call: -; v_call: TRBV6-6; j_call: TRBJ1-2; clone_size: few; cdr3_aa: CASSYQDDLYGYTF; cdr3_nt: TGTGCCAGCAGCTATCAGGACGACCTCTATGGCTACACCTTC
d_call: -; v_call: TRBV29-1; j_call: TRBJ2-3; clone_size: few; cdr3_aa: CSVEDGLSTDTQYF; cdr3_nt: TGCAGCGTTGAAGATGGACTATCCACAGATACGCAGTATTTT
d_call: -; v_call: TRBV7-6; j_call: TRBJ1-1; clone_size: many; cdr3_aa: CASSPGRNTEAFF; cdr3_nt: TGTGCCAGCAGCCCCGGCCGGAACACTGAAGCTTTCTTT
d_call: TRBD1; v_call: TRBV10-3; j_call: TRBJ2-6; clone_size: few; cdr3_aa: CAISESQVTGRSGANVLTF; cdr3_nt: TGTGCCATCAGTGAGTCGCAAGTGACAGGGCGATCTGGGGCCAACGTCCTGACTTTC
d_call: TRBD2; v_call: TRBV12-3/TRBV12-4; j_call: TRBJ2-2; clone_size: -; cdr3_aa: CASRSSLAGGGTGELFF; cdr3_nt: TGTGCCAGCAGATCTTCCCTAGCGGGGGGGGGCACCGGGGAGCTGTTTTTT
d_call: TRBD1; v_call: TRBV6-5; j_call: TRBJ1-2; clone_size: -; cdr3_aa: CASSRDRTGDYTF; cdr3_nt: TGTGCCAGCAGTAGGGACAGGACCGGGGACTACACCTTC
d_call: -; v_call: TRBV12-3/TRBV12-4; j_call: TRBJ1-2; clone_size: -; cdr3_aa: CASSYLDSAYGYTF; cdr3_nt: TGTGCCAGCTCGTACTTGGACAGTGCCTATGGCTACACCTTC
d_call: -; v_call: TRBV11-2; j_call: TRBJ2-7; clone_size: few; cdr3_aa: CASSSAAWGAYEQYF; cdr3_nt: TGTGCCAGCAGCTCCGCCGCTTGGGGGGCCTACGAGCAGTACTTC
d_call: -; v_call: TRBV20-1; j_call: TRBJ2-1; clone_size: -; cdr3_aa: CSAETPGSYNEQFF; cdr3_nt: TGCAGTGCCGAGACCCCTGGCTCCTACAATGAGCAGTTCTTC
d_call: TRBD1; v_call: TRBV11-2; j_call: TRBJ2-7; clone_size: few; cdr3_aa: CASSLGQGTYYEQYF; cdr3_nt: TGTGCCAGCAGCTTGGGACAGGGGACTTACTACGAGCAGTACTTC
d_call: TRBD1; v_call: TRBV10-3; j_call: TRBJ1-4; clone_size: -; cdr3_aa: CAISEGQGLEEKLFF; cdr3_nt: TGTGCCATCAGTGAGGGACAGGGGCTGGAGGAAAAACTGTTTTTT
d_call: TRBD1; v_call: TRBV2; j_call: TRBJ1-5; clone_size: -; cdr3_aa: CASNGQGGHQPQHF; cdr3_nt: TGTGCCAGCAATGGACAGGGTGGTCATCAGCCCCAGCATTTT
d_call: -; v_call: TRBV28; j_call: TRBJ1-2; clone_size: -; cdr3_aa: CASTPSGSWRGYTF; cdr3_nt: TGTGCCAGCACCCCTTCGGGGAGCTGGAGGGGCTACACCTTC
d_call: TRBD2; v_call: TRBV12-3/TRBV12-4; j_call: TRBJ2-5; clone_size: -; cdr3_aa: CASSPSAGEETQYF; cdr3_nt: TGTGCCAGCAGCCCTTCGGCGGGGGAAGAGACCCAGTACTTC
d_call: -; v_call: TRBV28; j_call: TRBJ2-2; clone_size: -; cdr3_aa: CASSSEAQGRRNGELFF; cdr3_nt: TGTGCCAGCAGTTCTGAAGCACAGGGGAGGAGGAACGGGGAGCTGTTTTTT
d_call: TRBD2; v_call: TRBV6-2/TRBV6-3; j_call: TRBJ2-4; clone_size: -; cdr3_aa: CASSYSLGLAGDAVWSAKNIQYF; cdr3_nt: TGTGCCAGCAGTTACTCCCTGGGACTAGCGGGGGATGCAGTCTGGAGCGCCAAAAACATTCAGTACTTC
d_call: -; v_call: TRBV15; j_call: TRBJ2-1; clone_size: few; cdr3_aa: CATSRDVAVRNEQFF; cdr3_nt: TGTGCCACCAGCAGAGATGTGGCTGTTCGGAATGAGCAGTTCTTC
d_call: TRBD1; v_call: TRBV20-1; j_call: TRBJ1-5; clone_size: -; cdr3_aa: CSARYAGTGNQPQHF; cdr3_nt: TGCAGTGCTAGATATGCCGGGACAGGTAATCAGCCCCAGCATTTT
d_call: -; v_call: TRBV27; j_call: TRBJ2-7; clone_size: few; cdr3_aa: CASSHQGRGPSYEQYF; cdr3_nt: TGTGCCAGCAGCCACCAAGGGCGGGGGCCCTCCTACGAGCAGTACTTC
d_call: TRBD2; v_call: TRBV11-3; j_call: TRBJ2-1; clone_size: -; cdr3_aa: CASSPAGGALYNEQFF; cdr3_nt: TGTGCCAGCAGCCCCGCCGGGGGGGCCCTCTACAATGAGCAGTTCTTC
d_call: -; v_call: TRBV5-1; j_call: TRBJ2-1; clone_size: -; cdr3_aa: CASSLNEQHTKGKRFF; cdr3_nt: TGCGCCAGCAGCTTGAACGAGCAACACACTAAAGGTAAACGGTTCTTC
d_call: -; v_call: TRBV12-3/TRBV12-4; j_call: TRBJ2-1; clone_size: few; cdr3_aa: CASSSYGYNEQFF; cdr3_nt: TGTGCCAGCAGTTCATACGGTTACAATGAGCAGTTCTTC
d_call: TRBD2; v_call: TRBV18; j_call: TRBJ2-1; clone_size: -; cdr3_aa: CASSPRGRYNEQFF; cdr3_nt: TGTGCCAGCTCACCGCGGGGGAGGTACAATGAGCAGTTCTTC
d_call: -; v_call: TRBV7-2; j_call: TRBJ2-5; clone_size: few; cdr3_aa: CASSLVGVGVEWETQYF; cdr3_nt: TGTGCCAGCAGCTTAGTAGGGGTAGGAGTGGAGTGGGAGACCCAGTACTTC
d_call: -; v_call: TRBV12-3/TRBV12-4; j_call: TRBJ2-3; clone_size: -; cdr3_aa: CASSLARRFSTDTEYF; cdr3_nt: TGTGCCAGCAGTTTAGCCCGGCGGTTTAGCACAGATACGGAGTATTTT
d_call: TRBD2; v_call: TRBV11-2; j_call: TRBJ2-1; clone_size: -; cdr3_aa: CASSFPREQAGGPNEQFF; cdr3_nt: TGTGCCAGCAGCTTTCCCCGAGAGCAAGCGGGGGGGCCCAATGAGCAGTTCTTC
d_call: TRBD2; v_call: TRBV6-5; j_call: TRBJ2-3; clone_size: few; cdr3_aa: CASRKLAGGVTDTQYF; cdr3_nt: TGTGCCAGCAGAAAGCTAGCGGGGGGGGTCACAGATACGCAGTATTTT
d_call: TRBD1; v_call: TRBV10-2; j_call: TRBJ1-5; clone_size: many; cdr3_aa: CASSTTGGQPQHF; cdr3_nt: TGCGCCAGCAGTACTACAGGGGGCCAGCCCCAGCATTTT
d_call: -; v_call: TRBV10-3; j_call: TRBJ2-7; clone_size: few; cdr3_aa: CAISLQESSYEQYF; cdr3_nt: TGTGCCATCAGCCTACAGGAGAGCTCCTACGAGCAGTACTTC
d_call: -; v_call: TRBV7-9; j_call: TRBJ2-7; clone_size: few; cdr3_aa: CASSPSGVNRYEQYF; cdr3_nt: TGTGCCAGCAGTCCCTCTGGTGTTAATCGCTACGAGCAGTACTTC
d_call: -; v_call: TRBV7-9; j_call: TRBJ1-6; clone_size: -; cdr3_aa: CASSGGEGQFDSPLHF; cdr3_nt: TGTGCCAGCAGCGGGGGAGAAGGACAGTTCGATTCACCCCTCCACTTT
d_call: -; v_call: TRBV11-2; j_call: TRBJ2-3; clone_size: few; cdr3_aa: CASSQLGPTDTQYF; cdr3_nt: TGTGCCAGCAGCCAACTAGGCCCCACAGATACGCAGTATTTT
d_call: -; v_call: TRBV6-5; j_call: TRBJ1-6; clone_size: few; cdr3_aa: CASSYFVGRDSPLHF; cdr3_nt: TGTGCCAGCAGTTACTTTGTAGGGCGCGATTCACCCCTCCACTTT
d_call: -; v_call: TRBV7-2; j_call: TRBJ2-1; clone_size: -; cdr3_aa: CASSLGLELLVNEQFF; cdr3_nt: TGTGCCAGCAGCTTAGGCCTAGAGCTGCTCGTGAATGAGCAGTTCTTC
d_call: -; v_call: TRBV18; j_call: TRBJ1-6; clone_size: -; cdr3_aa: CASSSDPNSPLHF; cdr3_nt: TGTGCCAGCTCATCGGACCCCAATTCACCCCTCCACTTT
d_call: TRBD2; v_call: TRBV29-1; j_call: TRBJ2-1; clone_size: -; cdr3_aa: CSVYDRRLAGAHNEQFF; cdr3_nt: TGCAGCGTCTACGATAGGCGACTAGCGGGGGCACACAATGAGCAGTTCTTC